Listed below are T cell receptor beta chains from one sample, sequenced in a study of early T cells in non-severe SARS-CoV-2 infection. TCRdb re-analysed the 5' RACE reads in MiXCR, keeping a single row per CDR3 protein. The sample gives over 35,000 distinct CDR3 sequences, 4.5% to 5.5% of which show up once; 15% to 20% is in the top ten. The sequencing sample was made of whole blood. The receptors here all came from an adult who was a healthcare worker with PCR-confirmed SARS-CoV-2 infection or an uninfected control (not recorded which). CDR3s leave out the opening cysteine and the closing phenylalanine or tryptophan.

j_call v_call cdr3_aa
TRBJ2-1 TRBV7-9 ASSRYLNEQF
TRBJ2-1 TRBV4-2 ASSQELAGDNEQF
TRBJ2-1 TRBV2 ASSAPGQVRNEQF
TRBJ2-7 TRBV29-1 SVESSYEQY
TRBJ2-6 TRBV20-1 SAAQVDSGANVLT
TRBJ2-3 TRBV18 ASSLAGIRDTQY
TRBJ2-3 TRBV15 ATSMGLAGGSTDTQY
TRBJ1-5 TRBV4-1 ASSQEGAEQPQH
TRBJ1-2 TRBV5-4 ASSFFRGERGYT
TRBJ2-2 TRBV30 AWRNRWSTGELF
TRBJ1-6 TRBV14 ASSFTTGIRTPLH
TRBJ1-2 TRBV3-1 ASSQVAENYGYT
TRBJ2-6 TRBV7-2 ASSLGGPLSGANVLT
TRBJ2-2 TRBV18 ASSPRETGELF